Each of the 19 T cell receptor beta chains below was sequenced from the same sample in a study of T-cell reconstitution after alpha-beta-depleted transplantation in children. Library preparation (for TCRbeta) was performed with unique molecular identifiers. TCRdb analysed the PCR reads with MiXCR anew, one entry per CDR3 protein. The table lists 500,000 to 650,000 distinct CDR3 sequences, about an eighth of them singletons. Here the sequenced sample was PBMCs, mostly from graft donor cells, taken 180 days after TCRalphabeta/CD19-depleted stem cell transplant. These receptor sequences come from a female patient aged 2-15 years who had a stem cell transplant for aplastic anemia, so the T cells may come from the graft donor.

This clonotype was found a few times. The chain links TRBV15 to TRBJ2-2, with D hard to call. Germline lookup yields CDR1 LNHNV and CDR2 YYDKDF (reference sequence). The CDR3 has 15 residues. V was pared by 0 bases and J by 5 bases, with 10 bases between. The chain's CDR3 is CATSRDRGLTGELFF. DNA of the CDR3: TGTGCCACCAGCAGAGATCGAGGTCTGACCGGGGAGCTGTTTTTT. The variable domain in full, completed from reference TRBV15 and TRBJ2-2, reads DAMVIQNPRYQVTQFGKPVTLSCSQTLNHNVMYWYQQKSSQAPKLLFHYYDKDFNNEADTPDNFQSRRPNTSFCFLDIRSPGLGDTAMYLCATSRDRGLTGELFFGEGSRLTVL.

The rearrangement uses TRBV6-2 or TRBV6-3 and TRBJ1-5; D may be TRBD1 (5 bases). V lost 3 bases and J lost 5, with 29 bases in between. Germline V gene data show CDR1 as MNHEY and CDR2 as SVGEGT. This CDR3 is 20 amino acids long. The CDR3 loop reads CASSYGKPGRPAKLHQPQHF. The CDR3 DNA is TGTGCCAGCAGTTATGGGAAACCGGGACGGCCAGCTAAACTCCATCAGCCCCAGCATTTT.

This rearrangement joins TRBV27 to TRBJ2-1; 13 bases agree with TRBD2. The CDR3 covers 15 residues. The trim removed 5 bases at V and 9 bases at J, leaving 7 bases unmatched. Germline CDR1 reads MNHEY; CDR2 reads SMNVEV (reference sequence). CDR3 DNA: TGTGCCAGCAGTCCCGGGACTAGCGGGACCAGTGAGCAGTTCTTC. The encoded protein is CASSPGTSGTSEQFF.

In this sample, this clonotype turned up a few times. The genes are TRBV7-2 and TRBJ2-2, with TRBD2 matching 7 bases. The CDR3 runs to 16 residues. The V gene end was trimmed by 5 bases and the J gene end by 1 base; junction bases not matched to a gene: 7. Germline values: CDR1 SGHTA, CDR2 FQGNSA. The CDR3 sequence is CASSLSPSGNTGELFF. In DNA form, the CDR3 reads TGTGCCAGCAGCCTCTCACCTAGCGGGAACACCGGGGAGCTGTTTTTT. Complete variable domain (other parts from reference TRBV7-2 and TRBJ2-2): GAGVSQSPSNKVTEKGKDVELRCDPISGHTALYWYRQSLGQGLEFLIYFQGNSAPDKSGLPSDRFSAERTGGSVSTLTIQRTQQEDSAVYLCASSLSPSGNTGELFFGEGSRLTVL.

J is TRBJ2-3 and V is TRBV11-2, with 11 bases identical to TRBD2. V trimming: 1 base; J trimming: 9 bases; junction bases outside the gene matches: 9. The CDR3 loop spans 16 amino acids. Germline loops: CDR1 SGHAT, CDR2 FQNNGV. The CDR3 spells CASSLGGLAGGETQYF. The DNA for the CDR3 is TGTGCCAGCAGCTTAGGAGGGCTAGCGGGAGGTGAAACGCAGTATTTT. Filled out from reference TRBV11-2 and TRBJ2-3, the complete variable domain reads EAGVAQSPRYKIIEKRQSVAFWCNPISGHATLYWYQQILGQGPKLLIQFQNNGVVDDSQLPKDRFSAERLKGVDSTLKIQPAKLEDSAVYLCASSLGGLAGGETQYFGPGTRLTVL.

This clonotype was recorded a few times. The chain joins TRBV10-2 to TRBJ2-3; D is perhaps TRBD1 or TRBD2 (7 bases each). The CDR3 spans 17 residues. Trimming left V 3 bases short and J 1 base short, with 17 bases between. CDR1 WSHSY and CDR2 SAAADI come from the germline V gene. CDR3 in amino acids: CASSEIDRAGGTDTQYF. As DNA, the CDR3 is TGCGCCAGCAGTGAAATAGACAGGGCGGGAGGCACAGATACGCAGTATTTT.

J is TRBJ2-2 and V is TRBV6-2 or TRBV6-3, with D possibly matching TRBD2 (6 bases). The CDR3 length is 16 residues. V was trimmed by 4 bases and J by 2 bases, leaving 14 bases between them. The germline CDR1 and CDR2 sequences are MNHEY and SVGEGT. The CDR3 loop is CASSWFGTANTGELFF. In DNA form, the CDR3 reads TGTGCCAGCAGTTGGTTCGGGACTGCCAACACCGGGGAGCTGTTTTTT.

This clonotype was counted between two and nine times. The chain links TRBV7-3 to TRBJ2-1; D call uncertain. The CDR3 length is 11 residues. Trimming left V 4 bases short and J 10 bases short, with 8 bases between. Germline CDR1 SGHTA, CDR2 FQGTGA. In DNA, the CDR3 is TGTGCCAGCAGCTCCATAGGGGAGCAGTTCTTC. Its translation: CASSSIGEQFF.

This clonotype turned up a few times. The chain recombines TRBV28 with TRBJ2-1, with 12 bases aligning to TRBD2. V gave up 5 bases and J gave up 9 bases; unmatched junction bases: 8. CDR3 size: 15 residues. CDR1 is MDHEN and CDR2 is SYDVKM in the germline V gene. CDR3 coding DNA: TGTGCCAGCAGTCCCCTACTAGCGGGAGGTCCTGAGCAGTTCTTC. Encoded protein: CASSPLLAGGPEQFF. The full variable domain, in which reference TRBV28 and TRBJ2-1 provide the parts outside the CDR3, is DVKVTQSSRYLVKRTGEKVFLECVQDMDHENMFWYRQDPGLGLRLIYFSYDVKMKEKGDIPEGYSVSREKKERFSLILESASTNQTSMYLCASSPLLAGGPEQFFGPGTRLTVL.

This chain links TRBV7-8 with TRBJ2-1; tentatively, D is TRBD1 (6 bases). Trimming cost V 2 bases and J 7 bases, with 18 bases left between them. The germline V gene encodes CDR1 SGHVS and CDR2 FQNEAQ. This CDR3 region has 16 residues. CDR3 region: CASSLQQGRLGNEQFF. In DNA form, the CDR3 reads TGTGCCAGCAGCTTACAACAGGGAAGGCTTGGGAATGAGCAGTTCTTC.

There are a few counts of this clonotype. J is TRBJ1-6 and V is TRBV12-3 or TRBV12-4; 8 positions match TRBD1. The CDR3 loop spans 16 amino acids. With V trimmed by 6 bases and J by 7 bases, 11 bases remained unmatched. The CDR3 nucleotides are TGTGCCAGCAGCCGACTGGACAGGGCCGGGAATTCACCCCTCCACTTT. This codes for CASSRLDRAGNSPLHF.

V gene TRBV29-1 combines with J gene TRBJ2-1; 11 nucleotides agree with TRBD2. CDR3 length equals 13 residues. After removal of 6 bases from V and 5 bases from J, the junction contained 3 bases not matched to a gene. The germline CDR1 and CDR2 sequences are SQVTM and ANQGSEA. The CDR3 DNA reads TGCAGCGTCGGGACTAGCGGTGACAATGAGCAGTTCTTC. This encodes CSVGTSGDNEQFF.

The rearrangement links TRBV4-1 to TRBJ2-1; 14 bases line up with TRBD2. CDR1 and CDR2 (germline): MGHRA, YSYEKL. V lost 0 bases to trimming and J lost 0 bases; unmatched junction nucleotides: 10. This CDR3 has 21 amino acids. For the CDR3, the DNA is TGCGCCAGCAGCCAAGATCTCTCGGGACTAGCGGGAGCTGCCTCCTACAATGAGCAGTTCTTC. This translates into CASSQDLSGLAGAASYNEQFF.

The chain employs TRBV7-8 and TRBJ2-3; 8 bases agree with TRBD2. The V and J ends lost 2 bases and 7 bases, in that order; junction bases with no gene match: 17. Looked up from germline, CDR1 is SGHVS and CDR2 is FQNEAQ. There are 18 residues in the CDR3. The CDR3 loop is CASSLRRRAGGAAHTQYF. The CDR3 DNA reads as TGTGCCAGCAGCTTAAGGAGGCGGGCGGGGGGTGCGGCGCATACGCAGTATTTT.

The V gene is TRBV6-2 or TRBV6-3, the J gene TRBJ2-7, with D possibly matching TRBD2 (5 bases). Trimming cost V 7 bases and J 6 bases, with 16 bases left between them. CDR3 length: 13 amino acids. Germline assignment: CDR1 MNHEY and CDR2 SVGEGT. The CDR3 DNA sequence: TGTGCCAGCACCGAAACCCGGGGTAGCGAGCAGTACGTC. It encodes CASTETRGSEQYV.

The chain couples TRBV29-1 to TRBJ2-3, with a possible D match to TRBD2 (5 bases). The CDR3 is 14 amino acids. V was cut by 2 bases and J by 0 bases, with 9 bases left in between. Germline V CDR1 and CDR2: SQVTM, ANQGSEA. The CDR3 is CSVEIRTSTDTQYF. CDR3 coding DNA: TGCAGCGTTGAAATTCGGACTAGCACAGATACGCAGTATTTT.

The rearrangement links TRBV5-2 to TRBJ2-1; the table gives TRBD2 as D, unverified against the DNA. TRBV5-2 is classified as a pseudogene. This CDR3 contains 23 residues. The CDR3 sequence: CASSLHTLIRSWTSGRSGDEQFF. The CDR3 DNA is TGTGCCAGCAGCTTGCACACTCTAATACGGTCTTGGACTAGCGGGAGATCAGGGGATGAGCAGTTCTTC.

This chain uses TRBV20-1 with TRBJ1-2; TRBD1 matches at 8 bases. V trimming: 5 bases; J trimming: 2 bases; junction bases outside the gene matches: 4. The germline CDR1 and CDR2 sequences are DFQATT and SNEGSKA (reference sequence). This CDR3 has 13 amino acids. In DNA form, the CDR3 reads TGCAGTGCTTGGGACAGGCACAACTATGGCTACACCTTC. Protein: CSAWDRHNYGYTF.

The chain combines TRBV19 with TRBJ1-2; D gene uncertain. Germline V gene sequence: CDR1 LNHDA, CDR2 SQIVND (reference sequence). V was trimmed by 5 bases and J by 6 bases, leaving 10 bases between them. This CDR3 region has 12 residues. CDR3: CASSPNRNGYTF. The CDR3 DNA reads as TGTGCCAGTAGTCCTAATAGGAATGGCTACACCTTC.